These 22 T cell receptor beta chains were sequenced from one sample in a study of shared clonotypes between healthy human individuals. Only in-frame clones appear in the TCRdb table, and some are missing; sequencing was by immunoSEQ multiplex PCR. Of just over 2,000,000 clones detected, 95% appear once; the ten largest clones hold more than 0.1%. Sequencing was done on a sample of naive CD4+ T cells sorted from blood. This sample's subset: CD45RA+ positively selected. These receptors came from a man aged 18 to 30 in good health.

The chain employs TRBV2 and TRBJ1-6; TRBD1 might be the D (5 bases). The germline V gene has CDR1 SNHLY and CDR2 FYNNEI. V was clipped by 2 bases and J by 1 base, with 12 bases between them. This CDR3 is built from 17 residues. CDR3 protein: CASSELGVGSYNSPLHF. CDR3 DNA sequence: TGTGCCAGCAGTGAATTGGGGGTAGGGTCCTATAATTCACCCCTCCACTTT.

A word on this clone: Other DNA variants within this sample encode the same CDR3. J is TRBJ2-1 and V is TRBV6-6; 12 positions match TRBD2. Germline-derived CDR1 and CDR2 are MNHNY and SVGAGI (reference sequence). V lost 4 bases and J lost 4; bases outside the gene matches: 2. The CDR3 contains 15 residues. The CDR3 protein is CASSLLAGGYNEQFF. The CDR3 DNA reads as TGTGCCAGCAGTTTACTAGCGGGAGGTTACAATGAGCAGTTCTTC.

Regarding this clone: Other nucleotide sequences from this sample produce the same CDR3. The J gene is TRBJ2-7, the V gene TRBV18; D unresolved. The length of the CDR3 is 14 residues. Germline values: CDR1 KGHSH, CDR2 LQKENI. V was pared by 3 bases and J by 1 base, with 10 bases between. CDR3 DNA: TGTGCCAGCTCACCCCCGGGTCCGTCCTACGAGCAGTACTTC. It translates to CASSPPGPSYEQYF.

The rearrangement joins TRBV9 to TRBJ2-7; TRBD2 aligns across 16 bases. The germline V gene has CDR1 SGDLS and CDR2 YYNGEE. The J segment lost 5 bases and the V segment lost 4 bases, leaving 6 bases of the junction unmatched. The CDR3 totals 16 residues. CDR3: CASSPGLAGGQDEQYF. The CDR3 DNA is TGTGCCAGCAGCCCGGGACTAGCGGGGGGGCAAGACGAGCAGTACTTC.

On this clone itself: At the DNA level, this CDR3 is encoded by other sequences in the same sample as well. The chain is built from TRBV5-1 and TRBJ2-3; D remains unclear. V shed 0 bases and J shed 3 bases, with 8 bases lying between them. CDR1 is SGHRS and CDR2 is YFSETQ in the germline V gene. The CDR3 is made up of 14 amino acids. CDR3 amino acids: CASSLALGTDTQYF. The CDR3 DNA sequence: TGCGCCAGCAGCTTGGCCCTCGGAACAGATACGCAGTATTTT. Based on the CDR3 plus reference TRBV5-1 and TRBJ2-3, the full variable domain is KAGVTQTPRYLIKTRGQQVTLSCSPISGHRSVSWYQQTPGQGLQFLFEYFSETQRNKGNFPGRFSGRQFSNSRSEMNVSTLELGDSALYLCASSLALGTDTQYFGPGTRLTVL.

This clone has only one observation. The chain employs TRBV15 and TRBJ1-2; possibly TRBD1 for D (5 bases). This CDR3 spans 14 amino acids. Trimming removed 1 base at V and 7 bases at J, with 13 bases between. Germline loops: CDR1 LNHNV, CDR2 YYDKDF (reference sequence). The CDR3: CATSRGGRDGGYTF. The CDR3 DNA follows: TGTGCCACCAGCAGAGGAGGGCGGGACGGTGGCTACACCTTC.

The rearrangement joins TRBV6-5 to TRBJ2-3, with D possibly matching TRBD2 (6 bases). The germline V gene encodes CDR1 MNHEY and CDR2 SVGAGI. V was clipped by 2 bases and J by 4 bases, with 13 bases between them. The CDR3 extends over 15 amino acids. CDR3 amino acids: CASSYRGLGADTQYF. The CDR3 DNA reads TGTGCCAGCAGTTACCGGGGGTTGGGCGCAGATACGCAGTATTTT.

Worth noting for this clone: Different DNA sequences within this sample yield the same CDR3. The chain couples TRBV5-4 to TRBJ2-1; 13 nucleotides line up with TRBD2. J gave up 3 bases and V 0 bases, and 0 bases lay outside the gene matches. CDR3 length equals 16 residues. Germline V gene data show CDR1 as SGHNT and CDR2 as YYREEE (reference sequence). The CDR3 nucleotides read TGTGCCAGCAGCTTGGGACTAGCGGGGGGCTACAATGAGCAGTTCTTC. Residues: CASSLGLAGGYNEQFF.

The rearrangement links TRBV30 to TRBJ2-5; D unclear. Deletions cut 2 bases from V and 3 bases from J, with 7 bases between. There are 12 residues in the CDR3. The germline V gene has CDR1 GTSNPN and CDR2 SVGIG (reference sequence). CDR3 DNA: TGTGCCTGGAGTCTCACCGAAGAGACCCAGTACTTC. Translated: CAWSLTEETQYF.

The chain combines TRBV5-4 with TRBJ2-6; no definite D call. V was clipped by 1 base and J by 5 bases, with 13 bases between them. Germline V lookup: CDR1 SGHNT, CDR2 YYREEE (reference sequence). This CDR3 contains 16 residues. CDR3 loop: CASSLRVEVRANVLTF. The CDR3 nucleotides are TGTGCCAGCAGCTTGCGGGTAGAAGTCAGGGCCAACGTCCTGACTTTC.

This chain joins TRBV18 and TRBJ1-2, with unresolved D. CDR3 size: 11 residues. The V and J ends lost 6 bases and 5 bases respectively, with 7 bases between them. Germline CDR1 reads KGHSH; CDR2 reads LQKENI. Here the CDR3 reads CASSRDYGYTF. CDR3 bases: TGTGCCAGCTCGCGAGATTATGGCTACACCTTC.

The chain employs TRBV21-1 and TRBJ2-5; TRBD1, the table's D call, lacks a check against the DNA. TRBV21-1 is recorded as a pseudogene. CDR3 length equals 13 residues. CDR3 DNA: TGTGCCAGCCCCAGGTACATACAAGAGACCCAGTACTTC. Protein sequence: CASPRYIQETQYF.

V is TRBV7-3 and J is TRBJ1-5; D remains ambiguous. The length of the CDR3 is 15 residues. V gave up 1 base and J gave up 4 bases, with 11 bases separating them. Germline lookup yields CDR1 SGHTA and CDR2 FQGTGA. The CDR3 DNA follows: TGTGCCAGCAGCTTAATGGCTGCAGAAAATCAGCCCCAGCATTTT. It specifies CASSLMAAENQPQHF.

This sequence joins TRBV30 and TRBJ1-2; D gene ambiguous. Germline CDR1 reads GTSNPN; CDR2 reads SVGIG (reference sequence). The CDR3 totals 11 residues. The V end was cut by 5 bases, the J end by 4 bases, with 8 bases between. The CDR3 sequence: CAWGPGYGYTF. The DNA for the CDR3 is TGTGCCTGGGGACCCGGCTATGGCTACACCTTC.

The chain is built from TRBV12-5 and TRBJ2-2; 10 nucleotides match TRBD1. CDR1 and CDR2 (germline): LGHNT, FRNRAP. V was clipped by 1 base and J by 0 bases; unmatched bases: 2. CDR3 length: 17 residues. CDR3 amino acids: CASGLAGQGANTGELFF. CDR3 nucleotide sequence: TGTGCTAGTGGTTTGGCCGGACAGGGGGCGAACACCGGGGAGCTGTTTTTT.

V gene TRBV6-1 combines with J gene TRBJ2-1; no reliable D call. V dropped 9 bases and J dropped 3 bases, with 15 bases sitting between them. CDR3 length: 14 amino acids. Germline-derived CDR1 and CDR2 are MNHNS and SASEGT. CDR3 DNA: TGTGCCAGTAATTTGGGCATTGACTACAATGAGCAGTTCTTC. This gives the protein CASNLGIDYNEQFF.

The chain recombines TRBV11-2 with TRBJ1-2; 8 nucleotides align to TRBD1. Trimming removed 3 bases from V and 7 bases from J; junction bases left unmatched: 7. The length of the CDR3 is 14 residues. Germline lookup yields CDR1 SGHAT and CDR2 FQNNGV. CDR3 DNA sequence: TGTGCCAGCAGCTTCGGCGATGACAGGGGTGGCTACACCTTC. Translation gives CASSFGDDRGGYTF.

The rearrangement uses TRBV6-6 and TRBJ1-4; weak D call: TRBD1 (5 bases). With 2 bases removed from V and 5 bases from J, the gap between germline ends came to 6 bases. CDR1 and CDR2 (germline): MNHNY, SVGAGI (reference sequence). There are 13 residues in the CDR3. The CDR3 protein is CASSYGTNEKLFF. The CDR3 DNA reads as TGTGCCAGCAGTTACGGGACGAATGAAAAACTGTTTTTT.

Remarks on this clone: The same CDR3 is also encoded by other DNA sequences in this sample. The V gene is TRBV5-1, the J gene TRBJ2-3; D is uncertain. The V gene lost 4 bases and the J gene lost 3 bases, with 12 bases spanning the gap. The CDR3 has 14 amino acids. Germline V CDR1 and CDR2: SGHRS, YFSETQ. The chain's CDR3 is CASSPQSPTDTQYF. The CDR3 DNA is TGCGCCAGCAGCCCCCAGTCCCCAACAGATACGCAGTATTTT.

With respect to this clone: Possible read error: a much larger clone is one base away. The sample contains more than one DNA sequence encoding this CDR3. The chain combines TRBV2 with TRBJ2-3; D remains ambiguous. The V end lost 6 bases, the J end lost 2 bases, and 3 bases lay between the germline ends. Germline CDR1 reads SNHLY; CDR2 reads FYNNEI. This CDR3 region has 11 residues. CDR3 in amino acids: CASRTTDTQYF. The CDR3 DNA follows: TGTGCCAGCAGGACCACAGATACGCAGTATTTT.

This clone has a handful of counts. This CDR3 is also generated by other DNA sequences in the sample. This sequence joins TRBV5-1 and TRBJ2-5, with a possible D match to TRBD1 (6 bases). The CDR3 has 14 residues. Germline CDR1 is SGHRS and CDR2 is YFSETQ. Trimming took 0 bases from V and 2 from J, leaving 8 bases between them. The CDR3 bases are TGCGCCAGCAGCTTGGAAGGACAGCAAGAGACCCAGTACTTC. Protein product: CASSLEGQQETQYF.

On this clone itself: An end of the junction does not agree with germline; a read error may underlie this. This chain joins TRBV27 and TRBJ1-2; 10 bases map to TRBD1. In germline, CDR1 is MNHEY, CDR2 SMNVEV (reference sequence). This CDR3 contains 14 residues. The CDR3 region has the DNA TGTGCCAGCAGCCTGACAGGGGGCAGTTTGACCCATCTTTTC. Protein product: CASSLTGGSLTHLF.